This T cell receptor (beta chain) appears in the sequencing data of a study of shared clonotypes between healthy human individuals. Trimming stripped 2 bases from V and 1 base from J, with 14 bases between. Per the germline V gene, CDR1 is GTSNPN and CDR2 is SVGIG (reference sequence). This CDR3 is built from 15 residues. The data were produced by immunoSEQ multiplex PCR, yet TCRdb's version contains in-frame clones alone and is incomplete. The top ten hold around 0.25% of the sample, which has hundreds of thousands of clones, around 96% seen once. Selected positively for CCR7 and CD45RO-negative, naive CD8 cells excluded terminally differentiated effector memory CD45RA+ cells.

Material: naive CD8+ T cells sorted from blood. The chain links TRBV30 to TRBJ2-5, with a possible D match to TRBD2 (6 bases). This TCR came from a man aged 25-40 years in good health. The CDR3 DNA sequence: TGTGCCTGGAGTTCTGTAACGGGAGTCCAAGAGACCCAGTACTTC. Its protein is CAWSSVTGVQETQYF.